This TCR beta chain was retrieved from a study of cytomegalovirus exposure and HLA in healthy donors. Study-level background: Some 85 million unique TCRs, all from HLA-typed donors, were included in an early release of the data. Notes on the study in general: Excluded were some V segments that proved indistinguishable, including TRBV6-2 and TRBV6-3.

CDR3 length: 14 amino acids. Trimming left V 0 bases short and J 5 bases short, with 11 bases between. Germline V gene lookup returns CDR1 GTSNPN and CDR2 SVGIG (reference sequence). It was with 60 Vbeta and 13 Jbeta primers that the PCR ran. The protocol was immunoSEQ multiplex PCR, while the TCRdb copy is restricted to in-frame clones and leaves out a portion. The sample has more than 85,000 clones, 79% seen once. This clone has just a few counts. Its antigen is undetermined. At the time of sampling, donors were nominally healthy, though unrecorded immune exposures were likely. The V and J genes are TRBV30 and TRBJ1-5, with D unclear. Sequencing was done on a sample of PBMCs. The sequence derives from a male donor in good health and CMV-seropositive. CDR3 in amino acids: CAWSVAALDQPQHF. The DNA for the CDR3 is TGTGCCTGGAGTGTAGCCGCCTTGGATCAGCCCCAGCATTTT.